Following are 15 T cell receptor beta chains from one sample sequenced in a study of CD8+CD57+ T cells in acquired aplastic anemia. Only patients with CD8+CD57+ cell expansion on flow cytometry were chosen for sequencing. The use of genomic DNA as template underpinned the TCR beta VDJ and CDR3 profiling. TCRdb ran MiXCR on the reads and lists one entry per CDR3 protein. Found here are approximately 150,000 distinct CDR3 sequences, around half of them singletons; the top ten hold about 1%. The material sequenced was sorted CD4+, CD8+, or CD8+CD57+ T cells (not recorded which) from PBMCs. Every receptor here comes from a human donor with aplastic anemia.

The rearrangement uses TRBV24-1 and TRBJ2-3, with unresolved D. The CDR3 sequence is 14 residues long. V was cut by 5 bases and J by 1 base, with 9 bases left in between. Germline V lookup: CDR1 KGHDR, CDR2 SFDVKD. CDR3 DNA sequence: TGTGCCACCAGTGTTTCTCAGGGCACAGATACGCAGTATTTT. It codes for CATSVSQGTDTQYF.

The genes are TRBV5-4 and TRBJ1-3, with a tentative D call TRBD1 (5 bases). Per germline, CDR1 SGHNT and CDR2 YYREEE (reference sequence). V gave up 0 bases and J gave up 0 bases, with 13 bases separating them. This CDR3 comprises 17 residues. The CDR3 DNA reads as TGTGCCAGCAGCTTGGCCGGCGGGGCCAGCTCTGGAAACACCATATATTTT. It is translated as CASSLAGGASSGNTIYF.

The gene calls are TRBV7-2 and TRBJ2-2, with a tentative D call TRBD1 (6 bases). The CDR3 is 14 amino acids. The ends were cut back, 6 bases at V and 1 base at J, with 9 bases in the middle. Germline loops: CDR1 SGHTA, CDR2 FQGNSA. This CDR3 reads CASSQGGNTGELFF. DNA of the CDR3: TGTGCCAGCAGTCAAGGGGGGAACACCGGGGAGCTGTTTTTT.

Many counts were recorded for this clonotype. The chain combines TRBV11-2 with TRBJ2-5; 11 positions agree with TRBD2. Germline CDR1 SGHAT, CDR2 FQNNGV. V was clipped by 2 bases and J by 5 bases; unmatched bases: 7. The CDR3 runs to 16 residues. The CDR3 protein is CASSLLAGGIAETQYF. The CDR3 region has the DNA TGTGCCAGCAGCTTACTAGCGGGGGGTATCGCCGAGACCCAGTACTTC. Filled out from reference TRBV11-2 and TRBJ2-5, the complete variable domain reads EAGVAQSPRYKIIEKRQSVAFWCNPISGHATLYWYQQILGQGPKLLIQFQNNGVVDDSQLPKDRFSAERLKGVDSTLKIQPAKLEDSAVYLCASSLLAGGIAETQYFGPGTRLLVL.

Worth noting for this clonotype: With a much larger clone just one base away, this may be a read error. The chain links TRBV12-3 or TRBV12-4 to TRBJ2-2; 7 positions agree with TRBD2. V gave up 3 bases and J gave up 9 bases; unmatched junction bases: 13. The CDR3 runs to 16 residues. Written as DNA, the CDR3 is TGTGCCAGCAGTTTGGTAGGGAGGGGAAGGACCAGGGAGCTGTTTTTT. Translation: CASSLVGRGRTRELFF.

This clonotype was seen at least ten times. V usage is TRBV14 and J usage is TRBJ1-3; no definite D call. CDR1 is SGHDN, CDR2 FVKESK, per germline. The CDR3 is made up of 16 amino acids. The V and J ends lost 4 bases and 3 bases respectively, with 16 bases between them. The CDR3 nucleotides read TGTGCCAGCAGCCTAAACCCCGGAGCCGGTGGAAACACCATATATTTT. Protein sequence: CASSLNPGAGGNTIYF. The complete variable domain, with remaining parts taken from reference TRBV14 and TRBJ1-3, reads EAGVTQFPSHSVIEKGQTVTLRCDPISGHDNLYWYRRVMGKEIKFLLHFVKESKQDESGMPNNRFLAERTGGTYSTLKVQPAELEDSGVYFCASSLNPGAGGNTIYFGEGSWLTVV.

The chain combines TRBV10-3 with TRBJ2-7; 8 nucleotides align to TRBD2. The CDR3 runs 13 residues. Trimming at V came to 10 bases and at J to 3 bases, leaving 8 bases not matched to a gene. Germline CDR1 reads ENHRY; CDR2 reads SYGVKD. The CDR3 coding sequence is TGTGCCAACAAAGCGGGAGACCACTACGAGCAGTACTTC. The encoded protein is CANKAGDHYEQYF.

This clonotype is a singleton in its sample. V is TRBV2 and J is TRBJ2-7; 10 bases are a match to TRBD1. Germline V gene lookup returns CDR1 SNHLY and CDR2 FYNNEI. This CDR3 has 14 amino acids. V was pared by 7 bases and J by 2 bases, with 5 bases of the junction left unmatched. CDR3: CASKDRGLTYEQYF. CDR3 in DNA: TGTGCCAGCAAAGACAGGGGGCTGACCTACGAGCAGTACTTC.

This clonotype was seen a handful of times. The CDR3 DNA is TGCAGTGCTAGAGGCGTGACAGATACGCAGTATTTT. Translated, it gives CSARGVTDTQYF. The J gene is TRBJ2-3, the V gene TRBV20-1; D is unresolved. V dropped 1 base and J dropped 3 bases, with 5 bases sitting between them. In germline, CDR1 is DFQATT, CDR2 SNEGSKA (reference sequence). This CDR3 has 12 residues.

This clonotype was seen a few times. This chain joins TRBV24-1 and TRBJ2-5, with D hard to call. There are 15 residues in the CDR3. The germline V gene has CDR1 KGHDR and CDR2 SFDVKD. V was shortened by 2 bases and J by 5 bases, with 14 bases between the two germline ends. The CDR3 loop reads CATSDSATASETQYF. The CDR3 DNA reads TGTGCCACCAGTGATTCAGCAACTGCTTCGGAGACCCAGTACTTC.

CDR3 DNA: TGTGCCACCAGTGATCATAGCGGGGGGGCCTCCTACAATGAGCAGTTCTTC. Amino acids: CATSDHSGGASYNEQFF. The chain links TRBV24-1 to TRBJ2-1, with 11 bases fitting TRBD2. The CDR3 is made up of 17 amino acids. Trimming took 3 bases from V and 0 from J; bases not matched to a gene: 3. Germline V CDR1 and CDR2: KGHDR, SFDVKD.

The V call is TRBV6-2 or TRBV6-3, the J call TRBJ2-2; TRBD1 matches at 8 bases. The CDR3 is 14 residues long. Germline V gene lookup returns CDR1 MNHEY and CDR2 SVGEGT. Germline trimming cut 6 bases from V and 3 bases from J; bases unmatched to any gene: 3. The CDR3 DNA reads TGTGCCAGCAGCCGACAGGGGTACACCGGGGAGCTGTTTTTT. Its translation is CASSRQGYTGELFF.

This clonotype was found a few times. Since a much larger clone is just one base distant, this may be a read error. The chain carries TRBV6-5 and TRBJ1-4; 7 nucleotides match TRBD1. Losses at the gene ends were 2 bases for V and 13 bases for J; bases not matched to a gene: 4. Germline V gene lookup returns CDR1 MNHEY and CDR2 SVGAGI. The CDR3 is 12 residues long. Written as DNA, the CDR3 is TGTGCCAGCAGTTACGACGCAGGGGGACTGTTTTTT. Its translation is CASSYDAGGLFF.

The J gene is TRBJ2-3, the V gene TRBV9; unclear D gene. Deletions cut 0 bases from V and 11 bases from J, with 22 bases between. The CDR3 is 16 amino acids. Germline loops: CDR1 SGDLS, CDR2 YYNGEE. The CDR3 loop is CASSVVGGLAYNEQYF. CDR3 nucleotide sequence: TGTGCCAGCAGCGTAGTAGGTGGGTTAGCCTACAATGAGCAGTATTTT.

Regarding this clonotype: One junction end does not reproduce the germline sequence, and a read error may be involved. The CDR3 DNA is TGTGCTAGCAGCCCCGGGTCAACCAACACCCAACTTGACCAAGAGACCCAGTACTTC. It translates to CASSPGSTNTQLDQETQYF. The chain carries TRBV7-7 and TRBJ2-5; D is undetermined. Germline V lookup: CDR1 SSHAT, CDR2 FNYEAQ (reference sequence). CDR3 size: 19 residues.